The text below deals with one T cell receptor beta chain. Generated by immunoSEQ multiplex PCR, the TCRdb table keeps only in-frame clones and is missing some. The repertoire includes about 12,000 clones, roughly 72% of them detected once, and roughly a tenth sits in the top ten. The sample belongs to a study of blood T cell repertoires in COVID-19. Germline loops: CDR1 PRHDT, CDR2 FYEKMQ (reference sequence). The junction had 10 bases not matched to a gene; V was cut back by 5 bases and J by 4 bases. The CDR3 spans 15 residues. The origin of this receptor is a man between 60 and 75 years old with COVID-19, enrolled during active disease. The chain recombines TRBV13 with TRBJ1-1; TRBD1 aligns across 7 bases. Sequencing was done on a sample of peripheral blood. The CDR3 sequence is CASSEAYRGGTEAFF. The CDR3 nucleotides read TGTGCCAGCAGCGAAGCCTACAGGGGAGGCACTGAAGCTTTCTTT.